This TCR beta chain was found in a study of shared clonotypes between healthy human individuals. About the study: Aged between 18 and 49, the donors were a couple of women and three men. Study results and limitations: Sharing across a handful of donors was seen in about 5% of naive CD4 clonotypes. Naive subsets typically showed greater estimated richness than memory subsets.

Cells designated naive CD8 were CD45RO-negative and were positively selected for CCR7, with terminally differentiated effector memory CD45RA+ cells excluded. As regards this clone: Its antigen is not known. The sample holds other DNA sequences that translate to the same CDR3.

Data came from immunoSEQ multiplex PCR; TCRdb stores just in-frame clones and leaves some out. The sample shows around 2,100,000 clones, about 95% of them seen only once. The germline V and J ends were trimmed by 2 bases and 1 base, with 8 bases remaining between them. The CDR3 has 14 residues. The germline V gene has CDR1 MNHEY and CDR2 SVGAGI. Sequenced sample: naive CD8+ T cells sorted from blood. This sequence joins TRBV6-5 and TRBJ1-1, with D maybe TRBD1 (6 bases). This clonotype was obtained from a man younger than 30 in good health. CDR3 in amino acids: CASSYVGGNTEAFF. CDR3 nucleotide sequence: TGTGCCAGCAGTTACGTAGGGGGGAACACTGAAGCTTTCTTT.